This section outlines one TCR beta chain sequence together with its context. Primed by a sample-barcoded 5' primer and a J-beta primer mix, a second PCR proceeded for 7 to 11 cycles. There were at least 3 million CDR3-containing paired-end reads obtained from each sample. A single record per CDR3 protein comes from TCRdb applying MiXCR to the 5' RACE reads. The sample carries about 1.5 million distinct CDR3 sequences, about 45% recorded once. The data originate from a study of blood T cells in healthy people across ages. This CDR3 has 11 residues. V was pared by 5 bases and J by 7 bases, with 11 bases between. CDR1 and CDR2 from the germline V gene are GTSNPN and SVGIG (reference sequence).

This clonotype was sampled from a woman between 18 and 29 years old in good health. Material: blood. J is TRBJ1-1 and V is TRBV30; D uncertain. The CDR3 spells CAWAIDREAFF. The CDR3 nucleotides are TGTGCCTGGGCCATCGACCGTGAAGCTTTCTTT. Looking up the rest from reference TRBV30 and TRBJ1-1 gives the full variable domain: SQTIHQWPATLVQPVGSPLSLECTVEGTSNPNLYWYRQAAGRGLQLLFYSVGIGQISSEVPQNLSASRPQDRQFILSSKKLLLSDSGFYLCAWAIDREAFFGQGTRLTVV.